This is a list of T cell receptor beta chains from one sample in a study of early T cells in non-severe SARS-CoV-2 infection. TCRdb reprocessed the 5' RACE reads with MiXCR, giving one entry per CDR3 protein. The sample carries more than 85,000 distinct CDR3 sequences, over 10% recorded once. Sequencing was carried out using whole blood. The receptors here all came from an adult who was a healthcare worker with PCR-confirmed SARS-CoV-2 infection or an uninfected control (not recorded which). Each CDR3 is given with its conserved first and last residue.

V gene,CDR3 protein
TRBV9,CASSVGRVETQYF
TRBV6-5,CASSFDRGTEAFF
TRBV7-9,CASSNRGREETQYF
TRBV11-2,CASSNTGFGDTIYF
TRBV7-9,CASSPQGRGVETQYF
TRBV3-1,CASSQVGGPTYEQYF
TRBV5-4,CASSPPGLAGEGDTQYF
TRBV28,CASTPELGPYEQYF
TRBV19,CASSRASKSSGTYEQFF
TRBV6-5,CASSYGGGRPTYEQYF
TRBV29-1,CSVVPAPDTQYF
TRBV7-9,CASSHPLRGGEQFF
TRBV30,CAWEPGRAGGELFF
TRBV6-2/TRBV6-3,CASSPTAGITDTQYF
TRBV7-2,CASSLGLGSTDTQYF
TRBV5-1,CASSYRTYGGELFF
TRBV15,CATSRDRGNEKLFF
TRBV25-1,CASSEPGQGDDTQYF
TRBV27,CASSFSRSGYGYTF
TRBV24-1,CATSDTVDTDTQYF
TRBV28,CASSSRSEAFF
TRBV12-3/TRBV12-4,CASRQGQGNTIYF
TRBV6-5,CASSYSAYATNEKLFF
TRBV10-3,CAIRAGDTEAFF
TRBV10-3,CAISESMLAGYEQYF
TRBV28,CASSLWQEGNTEAFF
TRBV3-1,CASSQLGKLTQYF
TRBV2,CASSLDRGQYEQYF
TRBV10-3,CASTGTNSSNYGYTF
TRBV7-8,CASSHGEDTQYF
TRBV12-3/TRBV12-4,CASSLARNTIYF
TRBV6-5,CASSYSTSWGGYTF